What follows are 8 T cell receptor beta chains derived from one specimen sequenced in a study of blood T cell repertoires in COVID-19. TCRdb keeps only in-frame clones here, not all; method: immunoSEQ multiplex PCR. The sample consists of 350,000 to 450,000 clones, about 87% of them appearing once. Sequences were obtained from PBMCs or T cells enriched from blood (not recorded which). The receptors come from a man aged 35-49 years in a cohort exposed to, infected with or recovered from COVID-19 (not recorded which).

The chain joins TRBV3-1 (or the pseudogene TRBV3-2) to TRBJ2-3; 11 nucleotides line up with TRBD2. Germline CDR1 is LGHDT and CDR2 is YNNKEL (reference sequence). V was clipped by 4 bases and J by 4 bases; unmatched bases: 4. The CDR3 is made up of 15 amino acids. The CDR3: CASSRTSGSADTQYF. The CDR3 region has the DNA TGTGCCAGCAGCCGTACTAGCGGGAGTGCAGATACGCAGTATTTT.

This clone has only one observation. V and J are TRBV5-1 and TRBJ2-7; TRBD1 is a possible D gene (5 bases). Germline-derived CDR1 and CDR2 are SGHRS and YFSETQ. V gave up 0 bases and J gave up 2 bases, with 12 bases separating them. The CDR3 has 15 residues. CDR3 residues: CASSLGQTSTYEQYF. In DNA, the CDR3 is TGCGCCAGCAGCTTGGGACAGACGAGTACCTACGAGCAGTACTTC.

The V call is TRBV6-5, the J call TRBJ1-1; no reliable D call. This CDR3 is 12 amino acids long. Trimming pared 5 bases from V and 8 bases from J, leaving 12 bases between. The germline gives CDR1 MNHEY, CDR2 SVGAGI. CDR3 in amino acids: CASSTLRMEAFF. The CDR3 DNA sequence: TGTGCCAGCAGTACTCTGCGAATGGAAGCTTTCTTT.

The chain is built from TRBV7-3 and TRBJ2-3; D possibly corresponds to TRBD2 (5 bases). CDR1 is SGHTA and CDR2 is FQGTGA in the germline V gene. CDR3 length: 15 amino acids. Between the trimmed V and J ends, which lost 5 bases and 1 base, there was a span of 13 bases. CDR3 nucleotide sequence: TGTGCCAGCAGCCCACGGGCTAGCCGCACAGATACGCAGTATTTT. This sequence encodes CASSPRASRTDTQYF.

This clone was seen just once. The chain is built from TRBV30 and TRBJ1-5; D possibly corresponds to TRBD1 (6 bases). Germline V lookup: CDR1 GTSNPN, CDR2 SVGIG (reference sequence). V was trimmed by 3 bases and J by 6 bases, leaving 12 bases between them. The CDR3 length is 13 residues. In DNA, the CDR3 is TGTGCCTGGAGCAAACAGGGTTTTCAGCCCCAGCATTTT. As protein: CAWSKQGFQPQHF.

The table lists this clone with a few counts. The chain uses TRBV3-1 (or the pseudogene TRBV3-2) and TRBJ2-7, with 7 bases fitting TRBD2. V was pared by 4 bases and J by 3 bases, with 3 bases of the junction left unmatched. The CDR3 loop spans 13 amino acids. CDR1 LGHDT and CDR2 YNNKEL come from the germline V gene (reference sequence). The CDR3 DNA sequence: TGTGCCAGCAGCCCCATAGCGGGCTACGAGCAGTACTTC. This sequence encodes CASSPIAGYEQYF.

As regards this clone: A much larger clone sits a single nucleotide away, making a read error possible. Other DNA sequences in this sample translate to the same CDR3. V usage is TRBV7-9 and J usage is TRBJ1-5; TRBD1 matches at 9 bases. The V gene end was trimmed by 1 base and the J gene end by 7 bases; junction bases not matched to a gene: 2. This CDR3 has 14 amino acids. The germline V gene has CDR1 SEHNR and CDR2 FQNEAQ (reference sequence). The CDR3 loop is CASSLGQGGQPQHF. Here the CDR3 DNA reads TGTGCCAGCAGCTTAGGACAGGGGGGACAGCCCCAGCATTTT.

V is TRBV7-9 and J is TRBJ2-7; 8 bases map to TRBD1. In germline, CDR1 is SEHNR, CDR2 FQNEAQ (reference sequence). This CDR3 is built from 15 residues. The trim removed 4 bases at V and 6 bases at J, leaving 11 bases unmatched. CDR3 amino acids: CASSSWTGRSAEQYF. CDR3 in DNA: TGTGCCAGCAGCTCATGGACAGGGAGATCTGCCGAGCAGTACTTC.